Below, 27 T cell receptor beta chains from the same sample are listed, as sequenced in a study of control samples from healthy donors and cancer patients. TCRdb keeps only in-frame clones here, not all; method: immunoSEQ multiplex PCR. This table has roughly 98,000 clones, roughly 93% appearing once. Sequencing used blood. The receptors stem from a man aged 18 to 29 in good health.

The rearrangement joins TRBV10-3 to TRBJ1-1; possible D gene TRBD1, 5 bases. The CDR3 is 18 residues long. Germline V CDR1 and CDR2: ENHRY, SYGVKD. With 0 bases removed from V and 0 bases from J, the gap between germline ends came to 17 bases. In DNA form, the CDR3 reads TGTGCCATCAGTGAGTCAGGGATTTTCGGGGGTATGAACACTGAAGCTTTCTTT. This translates into CAISESGIFGGMNTEAFF.

This chain connects TRBV30 to TRBJ1-2; no clear D. Trimming removed 0 bases from V and 1 base from J, with 3 bases in between. The CDR3 extends over 12 amino acids. CDR1 and CDR2 (germline): GTSNPN, SVGIG (reference sequence). The CDR3 DNA is TGTGCCTGGAGTGTGGTTAACTATGGCTACACCTTC. This translates into CAWSVVNYGYTF.

The chain has TRBV10-3 and TRBJ1-2, with D possibly TRBD1 on 6 matching bases. CDR3 size: 16 residues. Trimming stripped 5 bases from V and 5 bases from J, with 21 bases between. Per germline, CDR1 ENHRY and CDR2 SYGVKD. The CDR3 loop is CAISTQTGIPSYGYTF. CDR3 DNA: TGTGCCATCAGTACCCAGACAGGAATCCCGTCTTATGGCTACACCTTC.

This clone was detected once. V gene TRBV5-6 combines with J gene TRBJ2-1; D unresolved. The ends were cut back, 0 bases at V and 1 base at J, with 8 bases in the middle. CDR3 length: 15 residues. Germline V gene lookup returns CDR1 SGHDT and CDR2 YYEEEE. The CDR3 region has the DNA TGTGCCAGCAGCTTGGGAATAGCATCCTACAATGAGCAGTTCTTC. Translated, it gives CASSLGIASYNEQFF.

The rearrangement links TRBV19 to TRBJ1-1; D is perhaps TRBD1 (5 bases). The V end lost 5 bases, the J end lost 1 base, and 11 bases lay between the germline ends. Germline V gives CDR1 LNHDA, CDR2 SQIVND (reference sequence). This CDR3 has 14 residues. CDR3 protein: CASSAGRRNTEAFF. The CDR3, as DNA: TGTGCCAGTAGTGCGGGACGGAGGAACACTGAAGCTTTCTTT.

V and J are TRBV9 and TRBJ1-2; 8 nucleotides match TRBD1. The V and J ends lost 5 bases and 3 bases, in that order; junction bases with no gene match: 9. This CDR3 has 15 residues. Germline CDR1 and CDR2: SGDLS and YYNGEE. In DNA form, the CDR3 reads TGTGCCAGCAGAGAACAGGACAGGGCCGACTATGGCTACACCTTC. It is translated as CASREQDRADYGYTF.

This clone was counted once. Other nucleotide sequences in the sample specify the same CDR3. This rearrangement joins TRBV27 to TRBJ2-7, with no clear D. Per the germline V gene, CDR1 is MNHEY and CDR2 is SMNVEV (reference sequence). CDR3 size: 12 residues. V was shortened by 4 bases and J by 0 bases, with 4 bases between the two germline ends. The CDR3: CASSSSSYEQYF. CDR3 in DNA: TGTGCCAGCAGTTCTAGCTCCTACGAGCAGTACTTC.

This rearrangement joins TRBV2 to TRBJ1-2, with 8 bases that match TRBD1. This CDR3 contains 16 residues. Germline CDR1 reads SNHLY; CDR2 reads FYNNEI. The ends lost 6 bases at V and 7 bases at J; junction bases unmatched: 16. The CDR3 loop reads CASRDRRGQGHRGYTF. CDR3 coding DNA: TGTGCCAGCAGGGACCGCCGCGGACAGGGCCACCGTGGCTACACCTTC.

The rearrangement links TRBV9 to TRBJ2-3, with 9 bases aligning to TRBD2. Germline CDR1 reads SGDLS; CDR2 reads YYNGEE. V dropped 0 bases and J dropped 4; count of bases not matched to a gene: 6. The CDR3 has 16 amino acids. CDR3 nucleotide sequence: TGTGCCAGCAGCGTAGAAAGCGGGAGGATCTCAGATACGCAGTATTTT. This codes for CASSVESGRISDTQYF.

The V and J genes are TRBV7-8 and TRBJ1-5, with D uncertain. Looked up from germline, CDR1 is SGHVS and CDR2 is FQNEAQ. V was pared by 5 bases and J by 4 bases, with 18 bases between. This CDR3 has 16 amino acids. CDR3 region: CASSAYSGYDNQPQHF. The CDR3 coding sequence is TGTGCCAGCAGCGCCTACAGTGGGTACGATAATCAGCCCCAGCATTTT.

The chain joins TRBV4-3 to TRBJ1-2, with D tentatively TRBD1 (6 bases). In germline, CDR1 is LGHNA, CDR2 YSLEER. The V gene lost 5 bases and the J gene lost 3 bases, with 16 bases spanning the gap. The CDR3 length is 15 residues. CDR3 coding DNA: TGCGCCAGCAGCTCCCAGGATACAGGGCACTATGGCTACACCTTC. Translated: CASSSQDTGHYGYTF.

V gene TRBV2 combines with J gene TRBJ2-3; 7 bases agree with TRBD2. This CDR3 has 14 residues. The V gene end was trimmed by 3 bases and the J gene end by 5 bases; junction bases not matched to a gene: 5. Germline lookup yields CDR1 SNHLY and CDR2 FYNNEI. CDR3 in DNA: TGTGCCAGCAGTGAGTCTAGCGGAGGAGATACGCAGTATTTT. Translated, it gives CASSESSGGDTQYF.

V is TRBV28 and J is TRBJ2-1; 13 nucleotides match TRBD2. The CDR3 is 16 amino acids. The trim removed 8 bases at V and 8 bases at J, leaving 12 bases unmatched. Germline assignment: CDR1 MDHEN and CDR2 SYDVKM. The CDR3 bases are TGTGCCAGCGGATCGGGACTAGCGGGGCCAGACGATGAGCAGTTCTTC. It specifies CASGSGLAGPDDEQFF.

The chain couples TRBV2 to TRBJ2-7; 7 bases line up with TRBD1. The ends lost 2 bases at V and 3 bases at J; junction bases unmatched: 4. The germline V gene has CDR1 SNHLY and CDR2 FYNNEI. The CDR3 consists of 14 residues. The CDR3 DNA reads as TGTGCCAGCAGTGAACAGGGGGTAGGCTACGAGCAGTACTTC. Its protein is CASSEQGVGYEQYF. Looking up the rest from reference TRBV2 and TRBJ2-7 gives the full variable domain: EPEVTQTPSHQVTQMGQEVILRCVPISNHLYFYWYRQILGQKVEFLVSFYNNEISEKSEIFDDQFSVERPDGSNFTLKIRSTKLEDSAMYFCASSEQGVGYEQYFGPGTRLTVT.

The J gene is TRBJ2-5, the V gene TRBV30; D might be TRBD1 or TRBD2, each matching 5 bases. The germline V gene has CDR1 GTSNPN and CDR2 SVGIG (reference sequence). This CDR3 is built from 12 residues. The V end lost 8 bases, the J end lost 5 bases, and 15 bases lay between the germline ends. CDR3 amino acids: CAGYTGGETQYF. CDR3 nucleotides: TGTGCCGGATATACAGGCGGGGAGACCCAGTACTTC.

The V gene is TRBV5-4, the J gene TRBJ1-1; D not certain. V was trimmed by 4 bases and J by 6 bases, leaving 19 bases between them. CDR3 length: 15 residues. CDR1 is SGHNT, CDR2 YYREEE, per germline (reference sequence). The CDR3 DNA reads as TGTGCCAGCAGCCCCCCGGGCTCAGGAACCCCTGAAGCTTTCTTT. It specifies CASSPPGSGTPEAFF.

The chain recombines TRBV5-8 with TRBJ2-3; possibly TRBD1 or TRBD2 for D (5 bases each). In germline, CDR1 is SGHTS, CDR2 YDEGEE. The CDR3 sequence is 17 residues long. Trimming stripped 4 bases from V and 9 bases from J, with 27 bases between. The CDR3 DNA reads as TGTGCCAGCAGCCGGGACCCTCGACGATCACAACGAATAACGCAGTATTTT. Protein: CASSRDPRRSQRITQYF.

The chain is built from TRBV5-1 and TRBJ2-7, with 8 bases fitting TRBD1. Per germline, CDR1 SGHRS and CDR2 YFSETQ. The CDR3 loop spans 15 amino acids. V was pared by 5 bases and J by 3 bases, with 10 bases of the junction left unmatched. The CDR3 sequence is CASSRSPGQVYEQYF. DNA for the CDR3: TGCGCCAGCAGTCGTTCACCGGGACAGGTCTACGAGCAGTACTTC.

The CDR3 DNA sequence: TGTGCCAGCAGCTTAGGTTACAGGGGAGATGGCTACACCTTC. Its protein product is CASSLGYRGDGYTF. The gene calls are TRBV7-2 and TRBJ1-2; 7 bases match TRBD1. The CDR3 contains 14 residues. Germline V gene data show CDR1 as SGHTA and CDR2 as FQGNSA. Trimming cost V 1 base and J 6 bases; bases outside gene matches: 5.

The chain joins TRBV11-3 to TRBJ1-1; TRBD1 aligns across 9 bases. V lost 5 bases, J lost 5 bases, and 9 bases stayed unmatched. Germline CDR1 is SGHNT and CDR2 is YENEEA. CDR3 length: 15 amino acids. CDR3 coding DNA: TGTGCCAGCAGCCGGGGGGGACAGGGAGAGACTGAAGCTTTCTTT. Translated, it gives CASSRGGQGETEAFF. Full variable domain (outside the CDR3, taken from reference TRBV11-3 and TRBJ1-1): EAGVVQSPRYKIIEKKQPVAFWCNPISGHNTLYWYLQNLGQGPELLIRYENEEAVDDSQLPKDRFSAERLKGVDSTLKIQPAELGDSAVYLCASSRGGQGETEAFFGQGTRLTVV.

This clone showed up just once. Written as DNA, the CDR3 is TGTGCCAGCAGGGGGGGACGGCAGAACACCGGGGAGCTGTTTTTT. Translation gives CASRGGRQNTGELFF. J is TRBJ2-2 and V is TRBV6-5; possible D gene TRBD2, 6 bases. The germline CDR1 and CDR2 sequences are MNHEY and SVGAGI. V shed 6 bases and J shed 1 base, with 12 bases lying between them. This CDR3 comprises 15 residues.

The chain combines TRBV4-1 with TRBJ2-5; 8 nucleotides align to TRBD2. This CDR3 is built from 15 residues. The germline V gene has CDR1 MGHRA and CDR2 YSYEKL. Trimming cost V 6 bases and J 2 bases; bases outside gene matches: 8. CDR3 sequence: CASSTRAGGQETQYF. The CDR3 region has the DNA TGCGCCAGCAGTACGAGGGCGGGGGGTCAAGAGACCCAGTACTTC.

The chain couples TRBV19 to TRBJ1-4, with D unclear. The CDR3 has 15 amino acids. Germline CDR1 reads LNHDA; CDR2 reads SQIVND (reference sequence). The V end lost 6 bases, the J end lost 6 bases, and 17 bases lay between the germline ends. The CDR3: CASSLLTSPDEKLFF. In DNA form, the CDR3 reads TGTGCCAGTAGCCTACTAACAAGTCCCGATGAAAAACTGTTTTTT.

This chain links TRBV3-1 (or the pseudogene TRBV3-2) with TRBJ1-1; no clear D gene. Per germline, CDR1 LGHDT and CDR2 YNNKEL (reference sequence). V lost 3 bases to trimming and J lost 7 bases, with 15 bases between them. There are 14 residues in the CDR3. This chain's CDR3 is CASSQSTTGSEAFF. CDR3 bases: TGTGCCAGCAGCCAGTCCACGACCGGGAGTGAAGCTTTCTTT.

The sample holds one count of this clone. V gene TRBV13 combines with J gene TRBJ2-5; 9 bases are a match to TRBD1. V lost 2 bases to trimming and J lost 1 base; unmatched junction nucleotides: 5. Germline CDR1 is PRHDT and CDR2 is FYEKMQ (reference sequence). The CDR3 totals 16 residues. The DNA of the CDR3 is TGTGCCAGCAGCTTAAAAGGACAGGGGCCCCAAGAGACCCAGTACTTC. Residues: CASSLKGQGPQETQYF.

The rearrangement joins TRBV7-2 to TRBJ1-2; D is possibly TRBD1 (6 bases). Germline V gene lookup returns CDR1 SGHTA and CDR2 FQGNSA. The V end was cut by 7 bases, the J end by 4 bases, with 16 bases between. This CDR3 region has 14 residues. The CDR3 spells CASTRMDSTYGYTF. The CDR3 DNA reads as TGTGCCAGCACCCGAATGGACAGTACCTATGGCTACACCTTC.

The CDR3 nucleotides read TGTGCCAGCCAATACCAGAACTCCTACGAGCAGTACTTC. The encoded protein is CASQYQNSYEQYF. The chain links TRBV7-9 to TRBJ2-7; no clear D. There are 13 residues in the CDR3. V was pared by 8 bases and J by 0 bases, with 11 bases between. Germline V gene data show CDR1 as SEHNR and CDR2 as FQNEAQ (reference sequence).